This is a list of T cell receptor beta chains from one sample in a study of blood T cells in healthy people across ages. TCRdb recomputed calls from the 5' RACE reads with MiXCR, one row per CDR3 protein. Among fewer than 1 million distinct CDR3 sequences listed, approximately 44% were seen once. The sample consisted of blood. The receptors derive from a man in his fifties or sixties in good health. Both conserved end residues are part of each CDR3. A D gene is named only where the DNA matches it firmly. Clone size appears in some rows only: once, few, many, or a class for an expanded clone.

d_call: TRBD2; clone_size: NA; v_call: TRBV7-2; j_call: TRBJ2-5; cdr3_nt: TGTTCCAGCACTCTGGGACTAGCGGGGGGACAGACCCAGTACTTC; cdr3_aa: CSSTLGLAGGQTQYF
d_call: TRBD2; clone_size: NA; v_call: TRBV20-1; j_call: TRBJ2-3; cdr3_nt: TGCAGTGCTAGAGGTTTTACCGTTGCGGGGGGGGTGGGCACAGATACGCAGTATTTT; cdr3_aa: CSARGFTVAGGVGTDTQYF
d_call: NA; clone_size: once; v_call: TRBV15; j_call: TRBJ1-1; cdr3_nt: TGTGCCACCAGCAGAGATACTGGGGGTGTGGCTTTCTTT; cdr3_aa: CATSRDTGGVAFF
d_call: NA; clone_size: NA; v_call: TRBV7-9; j_call: TRBJ1-4; cdr3_nt: TGTGCCGGGGTTGGGTCTGAGGAAAAACTGTTTTTT; cdr3_aa: CAGVGSEEKLFF
d_call: NA; clone_size: few; v_call: TRBV7-2; j_call: TRBJ2-4; cdr3_nt: TGTGCCAGCAGCTTAGGTGGGCGGGGGCCCCCCAAAAACATTCAGTACTTC; cdr3_aa: CASSLGGRGPPKNIQYF
d_call: NA; clone_size: NA; v_call: TRBV27; j_call: TRBJ2-5; cdr3_nt: TGTGCCAGCAGTTTAAGGTGGACTCAAGAGACCCAGTACTTC; cdr3_aa: CASSLRWTQETQYF
d_call: NA; clone_size: NA; v_call: TRBV7-6; j_call: TRBJ2-5; cdr3_nt: TGTGCCAGCAGCTTGGTACAGGGAGGCCAACAAGAGACCCAGTACTTC; cdr3_aa: CASSLVQGGQQETQYF
d_call: NA; clone_size: few; v_call: TRBV30; j_call: TRBJ2-1; cdr3_nt: TGTGCCTGGAGGGTTAGGCGGAGCTCCTACAATGAGCAGTTCTTC; cdr3_aa: CAWRVRRSSYNEQFF
d_call: NA; clone_size: NA; v_call: TRBV12-3/TRBV12-4; j_call: TRBJ2-2; cdr3_nt: TGTGCCAGCAGACCCGGTTCGGGTAACACCGGGGAGCTGTTTTTT; cdr3_aa: CASRPGSGNTGELFF
d_call: NA; clone_size: many; v_call: TRBV5-1; j_call: TRBJ2-7; cdr3_nt: TGCGCCAGCAGCTTATCAGATGATAACATCCAGTACTTC; cdr3_aa: CASSLSDDNIQYF
d_call: NA; clone_size: once; v_call: TRBV25-1; j_call: TRBJ2-5; cdr3_nt: TGTGCCAGCAGTACACCAAACGAAGAAACCCAGTACTTC; cdr3_aa: CASSTPNEETQYF
d_call: TRBD2; clone_size: few; v_call: TRBV4-1; j_call: TRBJ2-5; cdr3_nt: TGCGCCAGCAGCCAGCAATGGACTAGCGGGGGCCAAGAGACCCAGTACTTC; cdr3_aa: CASSQQWTSGGQETQYF
d_call: TRBD1; clone_size: NA; v_call: TRBV6-2/TRBV6-3; j_call: TRBJ1-6; cdr3_nt: TGTGCCAGCAAGTGGACAGGTAATTCACCCCTCCACTTT; cdr3_aa: CASKWTGNSPLHF
d_call: NA; clone_size: NA; v_call: TRBV5-1; j_call: TRBJ2-1; cdr3_nt: TGCGCCAACAGCTTAGGGGGAGGGGCGGTTTCCTACAATGAGCAGTTCTTC; cdr3_aa: CANSLGGGAVSYNEQFF
d_call: NA; clone_size: few; v_call: TRBV5-1; j_call: TRBJ2-1; cdr3_nt: TGCGCCAGCAGCTCCCAACAGGGCTCCTACAATGAGCAGTTCTTC; cdr3_aa: CASSSQQGSYNEQFF
d_call: TRBD1; clone_size: NA; v_call: TRBV2; j_call: TRBJ1-2; cdr3_nt: TGTGCCAGCAGTGAAGCGGCAGGGGGATTCTATGGCTACACCTTC; cdr3_aa: CASSEAAGGFYGYTF
d_call: TRBD1; clone_size: few; v_call: TRBV7-2; j_call: TRBJ1-2; cdr3_nt: TGTGCCAGCAGCACCAACAGGGGACCCTATGGCTACACCTTC; cdr3_aa: CASSTNRGPYGYTF
d_call: NA; clone_size: NA; v_call: TRBV18; j_call: TRBJ1-4; cdr3_nt: TGTGCCAGCTCACCAAGACAGAAGTTTAATGAAAAACTGTTTTTT; cdr3_aa: CASSPRQKFNEKLFF
d_call: NA; clone_size: NA; v_call: TRBV20-1; j_call: TRBJ1-1; cdr3_nt: TGCAGTGCTAATGATCCACGGGGACAAAACACTGAAGCTTTCTTT; cdr3_aa: CSANDPRGQNTEAFF
d_call: NA; clone_size: few; v_call: TRBV12-3/TRBV12-4; j_call: TRBJ1-6; cdr3_nt: TGTGCCAGCAGGGCACAGGTATCAAGTTCACCCCTCCACTTT; cdr3_aa: CASRAQVSSSPLHF
d_call: NA; clone_size: few; v_call: TRBV2; j_call: TRBJ2-1; cdr3_nt: TGTGCCAGCAGTGGGACCCCCATCGCCACCTACAATGAGCAGTTCTTC; cdr3_aa: CASSGTPIATYNEQFF
d_call: TRBD1; clone_size: many; v_call: TRBV6-5; j_call: TRBJ2-5; cdr3_nt: TGTGCCAGCAGTCCCGGGGACAGTCAAGAGACCCAGTACTTC; cdr3_aa: CASSPGDSQETQYF
d_call: NA; clone_size: NA; v_call: TRBV28; j_call: TRBJ1-1; cdr3_nt: TGTGCCAGCCACGGGAACACTGAAGCTTTCTTT; cdr3_aa: CASHGNTEAFF
d_call: TRBD2; clone_size: NA; v_call: TRBV29-1; j_call: TRBJ2-3; cdr3_nt: TGCAGCGTTGTCGGGACTATCGACACAGATACGCAGTATTTT; cdr3_aa: CSVVGTIDTDTQYF
d_call: TRBD1; clone_size: NA; v_call: TRBV5-1; j_call: TRBJ2-7; cdr3_nt: TGCGCCAGCAGCTTGGTCCCGACAGGGGGGATGACCTACGAGCAGTACTTC; cdr3_aa: CASSLVPTGGMTYEQYF
d_call: TRBD2; clone_size: NA; v_call: TRBV7-9; j_call: TRBJ2-5; cdr3_nt: TGTGCCAGCAGCCCCCTGGGGGGGGGGACGATCGAGACCCAGTACTTC; cdr3_aa: CASSPLGGGTIETQYF
d_call: NA; clone_size: few; v_call: TRBV5-5; j_call: TRBJ2-5; cdr3_nt: TGTGCCAGCAGCTTCTTATCCCGGGAGACCCAGTACTTC; cdr3_aa: CASSFLSRETQYF
d_call: NA; clone_size: few; v_call: TRBV7-9; j_call: TRBJ1-1; cdr3_nt: TGTGCCAGCAGCAAGTGGGGCGGGAACACTGAAGCTTTCTTT; cdr3_aa: CASSKWGGNTEAFF
d_call: NA; clone_size: NA; v_call: TRBV25-1; j_call: TRBJ1-2; cdr3_nt: TGTGCCAGCAGTGAAAGGGGGAGTGGCTACACCTTC; cdr3_aa: CASSERGSGYTF
d_call: NA; clone_size: NA; v_call: TRBV11-2; j_call: TRBJ2-5; cdr3_nt: TGTGCCAGCAGCTTAGAAAGGGAGCAGTACTTC; cdr3_aa: CASSLEREQYF
d_call: NA; clone_size: few; v_call: TRBV27; j_call: TRBJ2-1; cdr3_nt: TGTGCCAGCACCCCTACGAAGATGCCGCCCCATGAGCAGTTCTTC; cdr3_aa: CASTPTKMPPHEQFF
d_call: NA; clone_size: NA; v_call: TRBV7-2; j_call: TRBJ2-7; cdr3_nt: TGTGCCAGCAGCCCACTTTACACGACTAGAGTTCGCGAGCAGTACTTC; cdr3_aa: CASSPLYTTRVREQYF
d_call: NA; clone_size: many; v_call: TRBV20-1; j_call: TRBJ1-4; cdr3_nt: TGCAGTGCTAGCCCTGGGGAAGGCGGTGAAAAACTGTTTTTT; cdr3_aa: CSASPGEGGEKLFF
d_call: TRBD2; clone_size: few; v_call: TRBV7-4; j_call: TRBJ2-5; cdr3_nt: TGTGCCAGCAGCCTTCCGGGACAAGGGGGTCAAGCGGGGGAAACTCGTAAAGAGACCCAGTACTTC; cdr3_aa: CASSLPGQGGQAGETRKETQYF
d_call: NA; clone_size: few; v_call: TRBV20-1; j_call: TRBJ2-3; cdr3_nt: TGCAGTGCCTCGAGCCCCAACGCAGATACGCAGTATTTT; cdr3_aa: CSASSPNADTQYF
d_call: TRBD2; clone_size: NA; v_call: TRBV20-1; j_call: TRBJ2-5; cdr3_nt: TGCAGTGCTAGATTAGCGGGGGGCTCCCAAGAGACCCAGTACTTC; cdr3_aa: CSARLAGGSQETQYF
d_call: TRBD2; clone_size: NA; v_call: TRBV7-9; j_call: TRBJ2-5; cdr3_nt: TGTGCCAGCAGCGCGCCGGGACTAGGCCAGTACTTC; cdr3_aa: CASSAPGLGQYF
d_call: TRBD1; clone_size: few; v_call: TRBV4-1; j_call: TRBJ1-2; cdr3_nt: TGCGCCAGCAGCCAAGATCCGGGGCAGGGGGAAAGTGGCTACACCTTC; cdr3_aa: CASSQDPGQGESGYTF
d_call: TRBD2; clone_size: many; v_call: TRBV10-3; j_call: TRBJ2-7; cdr3_nt: TGTGCCATCAGTGAGTCGATGGCTAGCGGTTCCTACGAGCAGTACTTC; cdr3_aa: CAISESMASGSYEQYF
d_call: NA; clone_size: NA; v_call: TRBV28; j_call: TRBJ2-7; cdr3_nt: TGTGCCAGCAAGTTCGCAGGGGACTACGAGCAGTACTTC; cdr3_aa: CASKFAGDYEQYF
d_call: NA; clone_size: few; v_call: TRBV10-3; j_call: TRBJ1-2; cdr3_nt: TGTGCCATCTTACCGGGACCCACAAACTATGGCTACACCTTC; cdr3_aa: CAILPGPTNYGYTF
d_call: TRBD2; clone_size: few; v_call: TRBV29-1; j_call: TRBJ2-2; cdr3_nt: TGCAGCGTTGAAGGAGGGGGACTAGCGGGGTCGTACACCGGGGAGCTGTTTTTT; cdr3_aa: CSVEGGGLAGSYTGELFF
d_call: NA; clone_size: NA; v_call: TRBV20-1; j_call: TRBJ1-2; cdr3_nt: TGCAGTGCTCCTTACTACACCTTC; cdr3_aa: CSAPYYTF
d_call: NA; clone_size: many; v_call: TRBV27; j_call: TRBJ1-6; cdr3_nt: TGTGCCAGCAGTTTGAAGTCTAATTCACCCCTCCACTTT; cdr3_aa: CASSLKSNSPLHF
d_call: TRBD2; clone_size: few; v_call: TRBV2; j_call: TRBJ2-5; cdr3_nt: TGTGCCAGCGTGGGGGGGTGGGGAGCTCGTGAGACCCAGTACTTC; cdr3_aa: CASVGGWGARETQYF
d_call: NA; clone_size: NA; v_call: TRBV3-1; j_call: TRBJ2-7; cdr3_nt: TGTGCCAGCAGCCGGATGCCCTACAATGAGCAGTACTTC; cdr3_aa: CASSRMPYNEQYF
d_call: NA; clone_size: many; v_call: TRBV20-1; j_call: TRBJ1-2; cdr3_nt: TGCAGTGCTAGTACTCGGGTTTATGGCTACACCTTC; cdr3_aa: CSASTRVYGYTF
d_call: NA; clone_size: NA; v_call: TRBV7-9; j_call: TRBJ2-3; cdr3_nt: TGTGCCAGCAGCGCCCTGGACAACCACCGCGGGGATACGCAGTATTTT; cdr3_aa: CASSALDNHRGDTQYF
d_call: NA; clone_size: few; v_call: TRBV5-1; j_call: TRBJ1-5; cdr3_nt: TGCGCCAGCAGCTTGGGGGGGGCCGCAGCGCCCCAGCATTTT; cdr3_aa: CASSLGGAAAPQHF
d_call: TRBD1; clone_size: NA; v_call: TRBV12-3/TRBV12-4; j_call: TRBJ2-3; cdr3_nt: TGTGCCAGCAGCCCTAGACCCGGGACAGTGGTCGCCGATACACAGTATTTT; cdr3_aa: CASSPRPGTVVADTQYF
d_call: TRBD2; clone_size: NA; v_call: TRBV4-1; j_call: TRBJ2-3; cdr3_nt: TGCGCCAGCAGCCAAGAGGTAGCGGGGGGGCTTTTTTTGAACACAGATACGCAGTATTTT; cdr3_aa: CASSQEVAGGLFLNTDTQYF
d_call: TRBD1; clone_size: few; v_call: TRBV5-1; j_call: TRBJ2-5; cdr3_nt: TGCGCCATGTGCGACAGGGGGGGCCAAGAGACCCAGTACTTC; cdr3_aa: CAMCDRGGQETQYF
d_call: TRBD2; clone_size: NA; v_call: TRBV30; j_call: TRBJ2-3; cdr3_nt: TGTGCCTGGAGTGGCGGGAGGGTAGATACGCAGTATTTT; cdr3_aa: CAWSGGRVDTQYF
d_call: NA; clone_size: NA; v_call: TRBV7-2; j_call: TRBJ1-3; cdr3_nt: TGTGCCAGCAGCTTATACGACAGCTCTGGAAACACCATATATTTT; cdr3_aa: CASSLYDSSGNTIYF
d_call: NA; clone_size: NA; v_call: TRBV7-9; j_call: TRBJ1-6; cdr3_nt: TGTGCCAGCAACGATGAGGGGGATTCACCCCTCCACTTT; cdr3_aa: CASNDEGDSPLHF
d_call: TRBD1; clone_size: few; v_call: TRBV18; j_call: TRBJ2-7; cdr3_nt: TGTGCCAGCTCAAAGGGGACAGGGAGCGGGGACTCCTACGAGCAGTACTTC; cdr3_aa: CASSKGTGSGDSYEQYF
d_call: TRBD1; clone_size: NA; v_call: TRBV29-1; j_call: TRBJ2-7; cdr3_nt: TGCAGCGCGGGGACCGGGACAGGGGGCGAGCAGTACTTC; cdr3_aa: CSAGTGTGGEQYF
d_call: NA; clone_size: NA; v_call: TRBV25-1; j_call: TRBJ2-1; cdr3_nt: TGTGCCAGCAGTGAATTTACAGGGAGGTCCTACAATGAGCAGTTCTTC; cdr3_aa: CASSEFTGRSYNEQFF
d_call: TRBD2; clone_size: NA; v_call: TRBV6-1; j_call: TRBJ2-3; cdr3_nt: TGTGCCATAACTAGCGGGGGGCCCCCAGATACGCAGTATTTT; cdr3_aa: CAITSGGPPDTQYF